These 29 T cell receptor beta chains originate from one sample sequenced in a study of blood T cell repertoires in COVID-19. Method: immunoSEQ multiplex PCR; TCRdb's copy keeps in-frame clones and lacks some. In the table there are around 400,000 clones, less than 90% of which are singletons. Source material: PBMCs or T cells enriched from blood (not recorded which). The origin of the receptors is a woman aged 45-65 years who had recovered from COVID-19.

V gene TRBV5-6 combines with J gene TRBJ2-2; 10 bases line up with TRBD1. The V and J ends lost 3 bases and 6 bases, in that order; junction bases with no gene match: 11. CDR3 length: 17 amino acids. Germline CDR1 and CDR2: SGHDT and YYEEEE. In DNA form, the CDR3 reads TGTGCCAGCAGCTACTGGACAGGGGGGGTTTTAGCCGGGGAGCTGTTTTTT. Amino acid sequence: CASSYWTGGVLAGELFF.

V and J are TRBV27 and TRBJ2-7; 9 nucleotides agree with TRBD1. The CDR3 extends over 15 amino acids. With V trimmed by 2 bases and J by 3 bases, 5 bases remained unmatched. Germline V lookup: CDR1 MNHEY, CDR2 SMNVEV (reference sequence). In DNA form, the CDR3 reads TGTGCCAGCAGTTTAATCGGGACAGGGATCTACGAGCAGTACTTC. Translation gives CASSLIGTGIYEQYF.

CDR3 protein: CASSLEATANYGYTF. CDR3 nucleotides: TGTGCCAGCAGTTTAGAGGCCACCGCGAACTATGGCTACACCTTC. V is TRBV27 and J is TRBJ1-2; D is unclear. Trimming cost V 2 bases and J 2 bases, with 12 bases left between them. The CDR3 runs to 15 residues. CDR1 is MNHEY, CDR2 SMNVEV, per germline (reference sequence).

Notes on this clone: Within the sample, other DNA sequences also encode this same CDR3. The V call is TRBV19, the J call TRBJ1-2, with 7 bases lining up with TRBD1. The CDR3 is 13 residues long. The germline V gene has CDR1 LNHDA and CDR2 SQIVND (reference sequence). Trimming removed 2 bases from V and 3 bases from J; junction bases left unmatched: 0. The CDR3 nucleotides read TGTGCCAGTAGTATACAGGGGGACTATGGCTACACCTTC. Translated: CASSIQGDYGYTF.

The table lists this clone with a few counts. V usage is TRBV2 and J usage is TRBJ1-2; 9 nucleotides agree with TRBD1. The V gene's germline CDR1 is SNHLY and CDR2 FYNNEI. After removal of 6 bases from V and 8 bases from J, the junction contained 13 bases not matched to a gene. The CDR3 is made up of 15 amino acids. Written as DNA, the CDR3 is TGTGCCAGCAGGAGGGACAGGGCCTCGAGTGAGGGCTACACCTTC. This codes for CASRRDRASSEGYTF. Full variable domain (outside the CDR3, taken from reference TRBV2 and TRBJ1-2): EPEVTQTPSHQVTQMGQEVILRCVPISNHLYFYWYRQILGQKVEFLVSFYNNEISEKSEIFDDQFSVERPDGSNFTLKIRSTKLEDSAMYFCASRRDRASSEGYTFGSGTRLTVV.

The chain carries TRBV28 and TRBJ1-2; 8 nucleotides agree with TRBD1. V was pared by 2 bases and J by 6 bases, with 8 bases of the junction left unmatched. Germline CDR1 MDHEN, CDR2 SYDVKM. This CDR3 spans 15 amino acids. The CDR3 sequence: CASSLSPQGANGYTF. CDR3 DNA: TGTGCCAGCAGTTTAAGCCCCCAGGGGGCTAATGGCTACACCTTC.

This sequence joins TRBV6-1 and TRBJ1-5; D perhaps matches TRBD1 (5 bases). This CDR3 comprises 13 residues. V gave up 1 base and J gave up 10 bases, with 11 bases separating them. Per germline, CDR1 MNHNS and CDR2 SASEGT. The CDR3 DNA reads as TGTGCCAGCAGTGAAGAAAGGAGGGGACCCCAGCATTTT. Translated: CASSEERRGPQHF.

The chain employs TRBV29-1 and TRBJ1-4; D gene unclear. Germline lookup yields CDR1 SQVTM and CDR2 ANQGSEA. V was clipped by 6 bases and J by 2 bases, with 10 bases between them. This CDR3 has 13 amino acids. Here the CDR3 DNA reads TGCAGCGTCTCTGGGAGTACTAATGAAAAACTGTTTTTT. Translated, it gives CSVSGSTNEKLFF. Complete variable domain (other parts from reference TRBV29-1 and TRBJ1-4): SAVISQKPSRDICQRGTSLTIQCQVDSQVTMMFWYRQQPGQSLTLIATANQGSEATYESGFVIDKFPISRPNLTFSTLTVSNMSPEDSSIYLCSVSGSTNEKLFFGSGTQLSVL.

This chain links TRBV4-2 with TRBJ2-4, with TRBD1 as a possible D gene (6 bases). The V end lost 0 bases, the J end lost 7 bases, and 7 bases lay between the germline ends. The CDR3 contains 13 residues. Looked up from germline, CDR1 is LGHNA and CDR2 is YNFKEQ. The CDR3 region is CASSQEQGNIQYF. In DNA, the CDR3 is TGTGCCAGCAGCCAAGAGCAGGGGAACATTCAGTACTTC.

The chain combines TRBV25-1 with TRBJ2-1; D unresolved. V was cut by 4 bases and J by 3 bases, with 7 bases left in between. Germline V gene sequence: CDR1 MGHDK, CDR2 SYGVNS. The CDR3 totals 13 residues. DNA of the CDR3: TGTGCCAGCAGTGGTAAATACTACAATGAGCAGTTCTTC. As protein: CASSGKYYNEQFF.

V is TRBV19 and J is TRBJ2-2; 8 bases align to TRBD1. V lost 3 bases, J lost 5 bases, and 5 bases stayed unmatched. This CDR3 is built from 15 residues. The germline V gene has CDR1 LNHDA and CDR2 SQIVND (reference sequence). CDR3 DNA: TGTGCCAGTAGTATTAGGCAGGGGGCGACCGGGGAGCTGTTTTTT. Residues: CASSIRQGATGELFF.

The chain recombines TRBV12-5 with TRBJ2-5; D ambiguous. Germline V gene lookup returns CDR1 LGHNT and CDR2 FRNRAP. The ends were cut back, 5 bases at V and 2 bases at J, with 3 bases in the middle. This CDR3 spans 11 amino acids. CDR3 in amino acids: CASGQQETQYF. CDR3 nucleotide sequence: TGTGCTAGTGGTCAGCAAGAGACCCAGTACTTC. The complete variable domain, with remaining parts taken from reference TRBV12-5 and TRBJ2-5, reads DARVTQTPRHKVTEMGQEVTMRCQPILGHNTVFWYRQTMMQGLELLAYFRNRAPLDDSGMPKDRFSAEMPDATLATLKIQPSEPRDSAVYFCASGQQETQYFGPGTRLLVL.

The chain is built from TRBV10-3 and TRBJ2-4; TRBD2 is a possible D gene (6 bases). V shed 4 bases and J shed 7 bases, with 11 bases lying between them. Looked up from germline, CDR1 is ENHRY and CDR2 is SYGVKD. This CDR3 has 13 residues. The CDR3 loop reads CAISARLENIQYF. DNA of the CDR3: TGTGCCATCAGTGCTCGACTAGAGAACATTCAGTACTTC.

This clone has only a few counts. The chain uses TRBV30 and TRBJ1-1, with 7 bases that match TRBD1. This CDR3 has 15 residues. The germline CDR1 and CDR2 sequences are GTSNPN and SVGIG (reference sequence). The J segment lost 8 bases and the V segment lost 4 bases, leaving 16 bases of the junction unmatched. CDR3 loop: CAWTRPGQWGPEAFF. The CDR3 DNA reads TGTGCCTGGACCAGACCGGGACAGTGGGGCCCAGAAGCTTTCTTT.

V and J are TRBV27 and TRBJ1-1; TRBD1 is a possible D gene (5 bases). CDR3 length: 15 amino acids. Trimming removed 2 bases at V and 1 base at J, with 11 bases between. Germline V gives CDR1 MNHEY, CDR2 SMNVEV (reference sequence). The CDR3 loop is CASSLRRGWNTEAFF. CDR3 nucleotides: TGTGCCAGCAGTTTACGGAGGGGATGGAACACTGAAGCTTTCTTT.

The chain uses TRBV4-2 and TRBJ2-5; tentative D call: TRBD1 (5 bases). CDR1 and CDR2 (germline): LGHNA, YNFKEQ. Trimming removed 2 bases at V and 2 bases at J, with 6 bases between. The length of the CDR3 is 13 residues. This chain's CDR3 is CASSQRQQETQYF. The CDR3 bases are TGTGCCAGCAGCCAACGACAGCAAGAGACCCAGTACTTC.

The chain has TRBV12-3 or TRBV12-4 and TRBJ1-2; D is unclear. This CDR3 region has 13 residues. V was cut by 8 bases and J by 0 bases, with 10 bases left in between. CDR3 protein: CASHDGANYGYTF. Written as DNA, the CDR3 is TGTGCCAGCCATGACGGAGCTAACTATGGCTACACCTTC.

The V call is TRBV7-2, the J call TRBJ2-7, with 10 bases matching TRBD2. CDR3 length equals 14 residues. Germline V gene sequence: CDR1 SGHTA, CDR2 FQGNSA. Trimming took 5 bases from V and 4 from J; bases not matched to a gene: 5. The CDR3 DNA reads TGTGCCAGCAGCCTGGGGACTAGCGAGTACGAGCAGTACTTC. It specifies CASSLGTSEYEQYF.

The V gene is TRBV7-6, the J gene TRBJ2-3; possible D gene TRBD1, 6 bases. Germline V gives CDR1 SGHVS, CDR2 FNYEAQ. Between the trimmed V and J ends, which lost 2 bases and 2 bases, there was a span of 11 bases. This CDR3 region has 15 residues. The CDR3 region is CASSLLRGTTDTQYF. CDR3 coding DNA: TGTGCCAGCAGCTTATTAAGGGGGACCACAGATACGCAGTATTTT.

V and J are TRBV20-1 and TRBJ2-1; D perhaps matches TRBD2 (6 bases). V lost 3 bases to trimming and J lost 7 bases, with 19 bases between them. CDR1 DFQATT and CDR2 SNEGSKA come from the germline V gene (reference sequence). The CDR3 has 15 amino acids. The CDR3 is CSASPSGTPTNEQFF. The CDR3 nucleotides are TGCAGTGCTAGTCCGTCCGGGACTCCCACGAATGAGCAGTTCTTC.

CDR3 sequence reads: CASSAGGASGELFF. CDR3 nucleotides: TGTGCCAGCAGTGCCGGGGGGGCGAGCGGGGAGCTGTTTTTT. V and J are TRBV11-1 and TRBJ2-2; TRBD2 agrees at 8 bases. In germline, CDR1 is SGHAT, CDR2 FQDESV (reference sequence). V lost 6 bases, J lost 7 bases, and 7 bases stayed unmatched. This CDR3 has 14 amino acids.

The rearrangement uses TRBV7-3 and TRBJ2-1; 7 bases are a match to TRBD2. The ends lost 3 bases at V and 9 bases at J; junction bases unmatched: 14. The CDR3 has 16 amino acids. Germline V gene sequence: CDR1 SGHTA, CDR2 FQGTGA. The DNA of the CDR3 is TGTGCCAGCAGCTTCTCGGGAGGCGGGTTGTATGGTGAGCAGTTCTTC. Translating gives CASSFSGGGLYGEQFF.

This rearrangement joins TRBV25-1 to TRBJ2-1; 8 bases agree with TRBD2. V was pared by 6 bases and J by 4 bases, with 8 bases of the junction left unmatched. Germline assignment: CDR1 MGHDK and CDR2 SYGVNS. The CDR3 length is 15 residues. CDR3 DNA sequence: TGTGCCAGCAGGTCGGAGCGGGAGTTTTACAATGAGCAGTTCTTC. Its translation is CASRSEREFYNEQFF. Full variable domain (missing parts from reference TRBV25-1 and TRBJ2-1): EADIYQTPRYLVIGTGKKITLECSQTMGHDKMYWYQQDPGMELHLIHYSYGVNSTEKGDLSSESTVSRIRTEHFPLTLESARPSHTSQYLCASRSEREFYNEQFFGPGTRLTVL.

This clone has a handful of counts. This chain joins TRBV19 and TRBJ1-6; 8 bases agree with TRBD1. The trim removed 5 bases at V and 8 bases at J, leaving 8 bases unmatched. Germline loops: CDR1 LNHDA, CDR2 SQIVND (reference sequence). The length of the CDR3 is 15 residues. The CDR3 DNA follows: TGTGCCAGTAGTGCCTACAGGGGGAGTTATTCACCCCTCCACTTT. Its protein product is CASSAYRGSYSPLHF.

The chain is built from TRBV19 and TRBJ1-2; D call uncertain. V shed 4 bases and J shed 6 bases, with 12 bases lying between them. The germline V gene has CDR1 LNHDA and CDR2 SQIVND (reference sequence). The CDR3 runs to 13 residues. The CDR3 spells CASSSFNGNGYTF. For the CDR3, the DNA is TGTGCCAGTAGTAGTTTCAACGGGAATGGCTACACCTTC.

V usage is TRBV7-2 and J usage is TRBJ2-7; 9 bases align to TRBD2. CDR1 SGHTA and CDR2 FQGNSA come from the germline V gene. The CDR3 runs to 15 residues. V shed 3 bases and J 5 bases; nucleotides not matched to a gene: 8. The CDR3 nucleotides are TGTGCCAGCAGCTTTAGCGGGGGCAATTTCGACGAGCAGTACTTC. It yields the protein CASSFSGGNFDEQYF.

This clone was seen a single time. V is TRBV7-2 and J is TRBJ2-7; D might be TRBD1 (6 bases). CDR1 SGHTA and CDR2 FQGNSA come from the germline V gene. V lost 4 bases and J lost 2, with 9 bases in between. The CDR3 contains 13 residues. This chain's CDR3 is CASSYGQPYEQYF. In DNA form, the CDR3 reads TGTGCCAGCAGCTACGGACAGCCCTACGAGCAGTACTTC. Variable domain in full (rest from reference TRBV7-2 and TRBJ2-7): GAGVSQSPSNKVTEKGKDVELRCDPISGHTALYWYRQSLGQGLEFLIYFQGNSAPDKSGLPSDRFSAERTGGSVSTLTIQRTQQEDSAVYLCASSYGQPYEQYFGPGTRLTVT.

The gene calls are TRBV3-1 (or the pseudogene TRBV3-2) and TRBJ2-1; 10 nucleotides match TRBD2. Germline trimming cut 2 bases from V and 5 bases from J; bases unmatched to any gene: 6. The V gene's germline CDR1 is LGHDT and CDR2 YNNKEL (reference sequence). The CDR3 runs 16 residues. Here the CDR3 DNA reads TGTGCCAGCAGCCAACCAATAGCGGGGGGCCACAATGAGCAGTTCTTC. Translation gives CASSQPIAGGHNEQFF.

J is TRBJ2-2 and V is TRBV11-2, with 8 bases lining up with TRBD2. CDR3 size: 15 residues. Germline V gene lookup returns CDR1 SGHAT and CDR2 FQNNGV. The V gene end was trimmed by 6 bases and the J gene end by 1 base; junction bases not matched to a gene: 4. As DNA, the CDR3 is TGTGCCAGCAGAGAGAGCGGGGGGAACACCGGGGAGCTGTTTTTT. Amino acids: CASRESGGNTGELFF.